These 12 T cell receptor beta chains share one sample of origin, sequenced in a study of blood T cell repertoires in COVID-19. Profiling relied on immunoSEQ multiplex PCR, and the TCRdb table lists in-frame clones only, not all of them. Of some 270,000 clones in the sample, approximately 85% are singletons; the top ten hold approximately 8.2%. Sequencing was performed on PBMCs or T cells enriched from blood (not recorded which). The receptors derive from a woman between 50 and 59 years old with acute COVID-19.

V is TRBV29-1 and J is TRBJ2-7; 7 bases align to TRBD1. The CDR3 is made up of 14 amino acids. CDR1 is SQVTM and CDR2 is ANQGSEA in the germline V gene. The V segment lost 4 bases and the J segment 9 bases; nucleotides outside the gene matches: 15. The CDR3 reads CSVGPSDRKILQYF. DNA for the CDR3: TGCAGCGTTGGCCCTTCGGACAGGAAAATTTTGCAGTACTTC.

In this sample, this clone turned up a few times. The CDR3 nucleotides are TGTGCCAGCAGTTACGGTGTGGGGGCCGGACAAGAGACCCAGTACTTC. Its translation is CASSYGVGAGQETQYF. This chain joins TRBV6-5 and TRBJ2-5; TRBD1 is a possible D gene (6 bases). CDR3 size: 16 residues. CDR1 and CDR2 (germline): MNHEY, SVGAGI. Between the trimmed V and J ends, which lost 2 bases and 2 bases, there was a span of 15 bases.

V and J are TRBV2 and TRBJ1-1, with 9 bases fitting TRBD1. The CDR3 spans 17 residues. Germline V gene sequence: CDR1 SNHLY, CDR2 FYNNEI. J gave up 0 bases and V 7 bases, and 12 bases lay outside the gene matches. The CDR3 sequence is CASKGQGSGGLNTEAFF. The DNA of the CDR3 is TGTGCCAGCAAAGGACAGGGGAGTGGGGGTCTGAACACTGAAGCTTTCTTT.

This clone appeared a few times. V and J are TRBV9 and TRBJ2-1; 11 nucleotides agree with TRBD2. V lost 0 bases to trimming and J lost 4 bases; unmatched junction nucleotides: 6. Per germline, CDR1 SGDLS and CDR2 YYNGEE. The CDR3 is 17 residues long. CDR3 sequence reads: CASSVASGGYQYNEQFF. In DNA, the CDR3 is TGTGCCAGCAGCGTAGCTAGCGGGGGGTATCAGTACAATGAGCAGTTCTTC.

The chain combines TRBV5-1 with TRBJ2-3; the D is unclear. The CDR3 length is 14 residues. Germline V gives CDR1 SGHRS, CDR2 YFSETQ. The V gene lost 4 bases and the J gene lost 4 bases, with 13 bases spanning the gap. The CDR3 is CASSPRDGPDTQYF. The CDR3 nucleotides read TGCGCCAGCAGCCCGAGAGATGGGCCAGATACGCAGTATTTT.

This clone was found a few times. This rearrangement joins TRBV5-5 to TRBJ2-4; 8 nucleotides agree with TRBD1. Germline CDR1 reads SGHKS; CDR2 reads YYEKEE (reference sequence). This CDR3 contains 15 residues. The ends lost 0 bases at V and 14 bases at J; junction bases unmatched: 13. CDR3 in DNA: TGTGCCAGCAGCTTGGATTCAGGGACAGGAGCAGTAGAGTACTTC. Encoded protein: CASSLDSGTGAVEYF.

The chain recombines TRBV30 with TRBJ1-1; D gene ambiguous. Germline CDR1 reads GTSNPN; CDR2 reads SVGIG (reference sequence). This CDR3 has 16 residues. Trimming stripped 0 bases from V and 3 bases from J, with 17 bases between. The CDR3 DNA reads as TGTGCCTGGAGTGTACGTATTTGGGCCCCGGACACTGAAGCTTTCTTT. Translated: CAWSVRIWAPDTEAFF.

Note on this clone: Additional DNA sequences in this sample encode the identical CDR3. The chain has TRBV12-5 and TRBJ1-1; D gene ambiguous. The V and J ends lost 0 bases and 2 bases respectively, with 7 bases between them. The CDR3 is 14 residues long. Looked up from germline, CDR1 is LGHNT and CDR2 is FRNRAP. CDR3 residues: CASGLVPGNTEAFF. DNA of the CDR3: TGTGCTAGTGGTTTGGTCCCAGGTAACACTGAAGCTTTCTTT. Filled out from reference TRBV12-5 and TRBJ1-1, the complete variable domain reads DARVTQTPRHKVTEMGQEVTMRCQPILGHNTVFWYRQTMMQGLELLAYFRNRAPLDDSGMPKDRFSAEMPDATLATLKIQPSEPRDSAVYFCASGLVPGNTEAFFGQGTRLTVV.

The rearrangement joins TRBV27 to TRBJ2-3, with D unresolved. Germline CDR1 is MNHEY and CDR2 is SMNVEV (reference sequence). CDR3 length equals 16 residues. The V end lost 7 bases, the J end lost 2 bases, and 19 bases lay between the germline ends. CDR3 sequence reads: CASMIGRLTPTDTQYF. The CDR3 bases are TGTGCCAGCATGATCGGCAGGTTGACACCCACAGATACGCAGTATTTT.

V and J are TRBV30 and TRBJ1-5; D may be TRBD1 (6 bases). The CDR3 extends over 16 amino acids. Germline CDR1 reads GTSNPN; CDR2 reads SVGIG (reference sequence). Trimming left V 2 bases short and J 1 base short, with 15 bases between. The CDR3 DNA reads as TGTGCCTGGAGTAGGGGGGGCAGCGGCAGCAATCAGCCCCAGCATTTT. Its protein product is CAWSRGGSGSNQPQHF.

This clone appeared a single time. The rearrangement links TRBV5-1 to TRBJ1-2; perhaps TRBD1 as D (5 bases). The CDR3 runs to 15 residues. V lost 4 bases to trimming and J lost 7 bases, with 20 bases between them. The germline V gene has CDR1 SGHRS and CDR2 YFSETQ. This CDR3 reads CASSPVPQGSVGYTF. The CDR3 bases are TGCGCCAGCAGCCCCGTACCCCAGGGCTCGGTTGGCTACACCTTC.

This clone showed up just once. The rearrangement links TRBV27 to TRBJ2-7, with D possibly matching TRBD1 (6 bases). The length of the CDR3 is 14 residues. The ends were cut back, 6 bases at V and 1 base at J, with 13 bases in the middle. Germline assignment: CDR1 MNHEY and CDR2 SMNVEV (reference sequence). The CDR3 here is CASRRGGQSYEQYF. CDR3 sequence (DNA): TGTGCCAGCAGAAGGGGTGGACAGTCCTACGAGCAGTACTTC.